Below are 17 T cell receptor beta chains sequenced from a single sample in a study of cytomegalovirus exposure and HLA in healthy donors. Measured with immunoSEQ multiplex PCR; TCRdb has only the in-frame clones, and not every one. The data hold some 170,000 clones, with approximately 87% observed a single time. Specimen: PBMCs. Receptors originate from a woman aged 30 to 39 in good health and CMV-seronegative.

V is TRBV4-2 and J is TRBJ1-6; D is unresolved. The CDR3 runs 13 residues. Trimming cost V 3 bases and J 12 bases, with 12 bases left between them. The germline V gene has CDR1 LGHNA and CDR2 YNFKEQ. The CDR3 here is CASSHTRVLPLHF. The CDR3, as DNA: TGTGCCAGCAGCCACACACGGGTCTTACCCCTCCACTTT.

This sequence joins TRBV10-3 and TRBJ1-2, with 10 bases that match TRBD1. CDR3 size: 16 residues. V lost 6 bases, J lost 4 bases, and 11 bases stayed unmatched. Germline assignment: CDR1 ENHRY and CDR2 SYGVKD. The CDR3 is CAIRELTGGLVYGYTF. CDR3 coding DNA: TGTGCCATCAGGGAGCTGACAGGGGGCCTTGTCTATGGCTACACCTTC.

The rearrangement uses TRBV7-2 and TRBJ2-7; no firm D call. Germline loops: CDR1 SGHTA, CDR2 FQGNSA. CDR3 length: 13 amino acids. V shed 4 bases and J shed 0 bases, with 7 bases lying between them. The chain's CDR3 is CASSSQNSYEQYF. In nucleotides, the CDR3 is TGTGCCAGCAGCTCCCAAAACTCCTACGAGCAGTACTTC.

V and J are TRBV6-5 and TRBJ1-3; possibly TRBD1 for D (5 bases). The germline V and J ends were trimmed by 7 bases and 0 bases, with 13 bases remaining between them. This CDR3 region has 15 residues. Looked up from germline, CDR1 is MNHEY and CDR2 is SVGAGI. CDR3 sequence reads: CASKRQQTSGNTIYF. CDR3 DNA: TGTGCCAGCAAGAGACAGCAAACCTCTGGAAACACCATATATTTT.

The rearrangement uses TRBV5-1 and TRBJ2-2; no definite D call. The CDR3 totals 14 residues. Germline loops: CDR1 SGHRS, CDR2 YFSETQ. The ends were cut back, 9 bases at V and 2 bases at J, with 14 bases in the middle. The CDR3, as DNA: TGCGCCACCGCAACTGATACCAACACCGGGGAGCTGTTTTTT. Its translation: CATATDTNTGELFF.

The chain couples TRBV10-3 to TRBJ1-4; D gene unclear. V gave up 10 bases and J gave up 5 bases, with 14 bases separating them. CDR3 size: 13 residues. Looked up from germline, CDR1 is ENHRY and CDR2 is SYGVKD. This CDR3 reads CATSPGQNEKLFF. For the CDR3, the DNA is TGTGCCACCTCACCAGGCCAGAATGAAAAACTGTTTTTT.

The V gene is TRBV2, the J gene TRBJ1-1, with a tentative D call TRBD1 (5 bases). Germline V gene sequence: CDR1 SNHLY, CDR2 FYNNEI. The CDR3 runs 14 residues. The ends were cut back, 3 bases at V and 7 bases at J, with 15 bases in the middle. CDR3 in DNA: TGTGCCAGCAGTGACGGGAGGGGATATCATGAAGCTTTCTTT. Translation: CASSDGRGYHEAFF. Based on the CDR3 plus reference TRBV2 and TRBJ1-1, the full variable domain is EPEVTQTPSHQVTQMGQEVILRCVPISNHLYFYWYRQILGQKVEFLVSFYNNEISEKSEIFDDQFSVERPDGSNFTLKIRSTKLEDSAMYFCASSDGRGYHEAFFGQGTRLTVV.

This rearrangement joins TRBV27 to TRBJ1-4, with TRBD1 identical over 9 bases. V trimming: 4 bases; J trimming: 0 bases; junction bases outside the gene matches: 3. Germline V gene sequence: CDR1 MNHEY, CDR2 SMNVEV (reference sequence). The CDR3 is 16 residues long. The CDR3 DNA reads TGTGCCAGCAGTTGGTACAGGGGGCCAACTAATGAAAAACTGTTTTTT. Its translation: CASSWYRGPTNEKLFF.

The V gene is TRBV5-1, the J gene TRBJ1-1, with TRBD1 as a possible D gene (6 bases). CDR3 length: 15 residues. V gave up 4 bases and J gave up 1 base, with 14 bases separating them. From germline, CDR1 is SGHRS and CDR2 YFSETQ. The chain's CDR3 is CASSPTGQPNTEAFF. CDR3 in DNA: TGCGCCAGCAGCCCAACCGGACAGCCGAACACTGAAGCTTTCTTT.

The V call is TRBV6-1, the J call TRBJ2-4, with TRBD1 matching 8 bases. The germline V gene has CDR1 MNHNS and CDR2 SASEGT. The J segment lost 9 bases and the V segment lost 3 bases, leaving 4 bases of the junction unmatched. This CDR3 has 13 amino acids. The CDR3 here is CASSEDRDGIQYF. The CDR3 coding sequence is TGTGCCAGCAGTGAGGACAGGGACGGCATTCAGTACTTC.

This chain joins TRBV5-6 and TRBJ1-2, with a tentative D call TRBD1 (5 bases). Germline V gives CDR1 SGHDT, CDR2 YYEEEE. V lost 6 bases to trimming and J lost 5 bases, with 23 bases between them. This CDR3 region has 16 residues. CDR3 loop: CASTPSLVGDGYGYTF. The DNA for the CDR3 is TGTGCCAGCACTCCCAGTCTGGTAGGGGATGGATATGGCTACACCTTC.

The V gene is TRBV5-1, the J gene TRBJ2-1, with 7 bases identical to TRBD1. The CDR3 loop spans 15 amino acids. Unmatched junction bases numbered 2, after V lost 0 bases and J lost 2 bases. Germline CDR1 reads SGHRS; CDR2 reads YFSETQ. CDR3 protein: CASSLDRGAYNEQFF. Here the CDR3 DNA reads TGCGCCAGCAGCTTGGACAGGGGCGCCTACAATGAGCAGTTCTTC. Full variable domain (remainder filled in from reference TRBV5-1 and TRBJ2-1): KAGVTQTPRYLIKTRGQQVTLSCSPISGHRSVSWYQQTPGQGLQFLFEYFSETQRNKGNFPGRFSGRQFSNSRSEMNVSTLELGDSALYLCASSLDRGAYNEQFFGPGTRLTVL.

V usage is TRBV10-1 and J usage is TRBJ1-1; 7 nucleotides match TRBD1. V was pared by 6 bases and J by 0 bases, with 1 base of the junction left unmatched. The germline gives CDR1 WNHNN, CDR2 SYGVQD (reference sequence). This CDR3 has 13 amino acids. Here the CDR3 reads CASRDRLNTEAFF. CDR3 nucleotides: TGCGCCAGCAGGGACAGGCTGAACACTGAAGCTTTCTTT.

The V and J genes are TRBV29-1 and TRBJ2-7, with 8 bases that match TRBD2. After removal of 7 bases from V and 0 bases from J, the junction contained 8 bases not matched to a gene. The CDR3 covers 14 residues. Germline V gene data show CDR1 as SQVTM and CDR2 as ANQGSEA. The CDR3 bases are TGCAGCGCCTGGGTCGGGACTAGCTCCTACGAGCAGTACTTC. This codes for CSAWVGTSSYEQYF.

V usage is TRBV6-1 and J usage is TRBJ1-2; no clear D gene. This CDR3 is built from 13 residues. Germline CDR1 MNHNS, CDR2 SASEGT. Between the trimmed V and J ends, which lost 6 bases and 4 bases, there was a span of 12 bases. For the CDR3, the DNA is TGTGCCAGCAGCGAGGGCGGACTCTATGGCTACACCTTC. Protein sequence: CASSEGGLYGYTF.

The J gene is TRBJ2-7, the V gene TRBV10-3; the D is unclear. There are 16 residues in the CDR3. Germline lookup yields CDR1 ENHRY and CDR2 SYGVKD. V was pared by 3 bases and J by 2 bases, with 17 bases between. CDR3 in amino acids: CAISDSLASPTYEQYF. CDR3 bases: TGTGCCATCAGTGATTCGTTAGCCTCTCCCACCTACGAGCAGTACTTC.

The chain joins TRBV10-2 to TRBJ1-1; 12 bases align to TRBD1. Trimming at V came to 6 bases and at J to 8 bases, leaving 7 bases not matched to a gene. The CDR3 extends over 14 amino acids. CDR1 and CDR2 from the germline V gene are WSHSY and SAAADI. Here the CDR3 DNA reads TGCGCCAGCAGCCAACCGGGACAGGGGGCGGAAGCTTTCTTT. Protein product: CASSQPGQGAEAFF.